The rows below give T cell receptor beta chains drawn from one sample of a study of shared clonotypes between healthy human individuals. Produced via immunoSEQ multiplex PCR; TCRdb's table is partial and in-frame only. Among approximately 470,000 clones listed, over 70% were seen once. Sequencing input: PBMCs. The receptor set was obtained from a woman in her 40s in good health. Some clones in this sample may be carry-over from other donors' samples. Each CDR3 is given without its conserved first and last residue.

j_call,v_call,cdr3_length,cdr3_aa
TRBJ2-2,TRBV30,12,AWTEGREAGELF
TRBJ2-3,TRBV28,12,ASSFLTSTDTQY
TRBJ1-1,TRBV6-1,10,ASSGPPAGAF
TRBJ2-2,TRBV9,14,ASSVAVGPVTGELF
TRBJ1-1,TRBV5-1,12,ASSLEWGTTEAF
TRBJ2-1,TRBV2,13,ASSAGGPRRAEQF
TRBJ2-3,TRBV30,11,AWRGGIVDTQY
TRBJ1-1,TRBV18,12,ASSPRVGNTEAF
TRBJ2-5,TRBV11-2,11,ASSITLKETQY
TRBJ2-4,TRBV7-8,15,ASSLWGIRIAKNIQY
TRBJ2-6,TRBV9,12,ASSVDLGANVLT
TRBJ1-2,TRBV28,13,ASKGQGNSNYGYT
TRBJ1-2,TRBV6-5,12,ASSVRLGNYGYT